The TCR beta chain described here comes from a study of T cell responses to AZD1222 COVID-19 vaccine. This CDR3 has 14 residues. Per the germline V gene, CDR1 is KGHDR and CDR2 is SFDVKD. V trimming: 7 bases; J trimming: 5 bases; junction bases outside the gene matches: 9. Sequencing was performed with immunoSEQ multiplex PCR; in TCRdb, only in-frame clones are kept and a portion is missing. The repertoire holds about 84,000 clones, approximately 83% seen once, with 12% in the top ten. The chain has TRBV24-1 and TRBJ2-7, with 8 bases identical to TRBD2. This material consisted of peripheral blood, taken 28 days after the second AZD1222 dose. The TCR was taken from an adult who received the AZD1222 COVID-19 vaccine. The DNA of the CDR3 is TGTGCCACCAGAAAGCGGGAGCGAGGGGACGAGCAGTACTTC. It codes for CATRKRERGDEQYF.